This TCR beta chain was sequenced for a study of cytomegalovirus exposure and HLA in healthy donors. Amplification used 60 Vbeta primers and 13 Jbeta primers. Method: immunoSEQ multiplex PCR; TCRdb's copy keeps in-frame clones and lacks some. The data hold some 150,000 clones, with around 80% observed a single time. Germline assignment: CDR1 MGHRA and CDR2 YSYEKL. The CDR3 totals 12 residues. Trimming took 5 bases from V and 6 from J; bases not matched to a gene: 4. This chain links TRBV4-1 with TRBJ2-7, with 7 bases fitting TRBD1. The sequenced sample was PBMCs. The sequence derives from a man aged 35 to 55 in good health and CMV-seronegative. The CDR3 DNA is TGCGCCAGCAGCGAGGGGGCGTCCGAGCAGTACTTC. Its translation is CASSEGASEQYF.